These 14 T cell receptor beta chains came from one sample sequenced in a study of PD-L1 blockade in urothelial cancer. The repertoire was sequenced with immunoSEQ multiplex PCR; TCRdb's copy has only in-frame clones and lacks some. The repertoire holds tens of thousands of clones, with 85% as singletons. Time point here: pretreatment peripheral blood. Sample: PBMCs, taken around atezolizumab (anti-PD-L1) treatment. These TCRs come from a man between 35 and 55 years old with urothelial cancer.

The chain recombines TRBV11-2 with TRBJ1-3, with TRBD1 matching 7 bases. Germline CDR1 SGHAT, CDR2 FQNNGV. This CDR3 spans 17 amino acids. The V segment lost 4 bases and the J segment 4 bases; nucleotides outside the gene matches: 13. DNA for the CDR3: TGTGCCAGCAGCTGGGAGAGGGGGCAGACGGGAGGAAACACCATATATTTT. Its translation is CASSWERGQTGGNTIYF.

The chain has TRBV30 and TRBJ2-5, with TRBD1 as a possible D gene (6 bases). Germline values: CDR1 GTSNPN, CDR2 SVGIG (reference sequence). The CDR3 spans 15 residues. V lost 1 base and J 5 bases, leaving 17 bases between the germline ends. In nucleotides, the CDR3 is TGTGCCTGGAGTGCCCTACAGGGAGAGGGGGAGACCCAGTACTTC. Translated: CAWSALQGEGETQYF.

The V call is TRBV23-1, the J call TRBJ1-5; D gene uncertain. TRBV23-1 is sorted into the ORF group, with uncertain function. Trimming stripped 9 bases from V and 0 bases from J, with 21 bases between. This CDR3 comprises 17 residues. CDR3 sequence: CASGVRRLRNSNQPQHF. In DNA, the CDR3 is TGCGCCAGTGGAGTTAGAAGACTTAGAAATAGCAATCAGCCCCAGCATTTT.

The rearrangement uses TRBV10-3 and TRBJ2-1, with D perhaps TRBD2 (5 bases). V lost 5 bases, J lost 0 bases, and 14 bases lay in between. The CDR3 is 16 residues long. Germline V gene data show CDR1 as ENHRY and CDR2 as SYGVKD. As DNA, the CDR3 is TGTGCCATCAGTTTGGGGAGTGCGAGCTCCTACAATGAGCAGTTCTTC. Protein product: CAISLGSASSYNEQFF.

The V call is TRBV27, the J call TRBJ1-1, with 9 bases matching TRBD1. The CDR3 length is 14 residues. From germline, CDR1 is MNHEY and CDR2 SMNVEV (reference sequence). V lost 5 bases to trimming and J lost 8 bases; unmatched junction nucleotides: 9. CDR3 protein: CASSRQIGTGEAFF. Here the CDR3 DNA reads TGTGCCAGCAGTCGTCAAATAGGGACAGGGGAAGCTTTCTTT.

The chain couples TRBV7-9 to TRBJ2-7; tentatively, D is TRBD1 (5 bases). V was shortened by 5 bases and J by 5 bases, with 16 bases between the two germline ends. Per germline, CDR1 SEHNR and CDR2 FQNEAQ (reference sequence). CDR3 length: 14 residues. CDR3 bases: TGTGCCAGCAGCGCCCAGGGCTCCCGGGACGAGCAGTACTTC. This translates into CASSAQGSRDEQYF.

This clone was recorded a few times. The chain is built from TRBV18 and TRBJ2-5; 7 positions agree with TRBD1. Germline V gives CDR1 KGHSH, CDR2 LQKENI. Trimming removed 3 bases from V and 5 bases from J; junction bases left unmatched: 6. The CDR3 spans 14 residues. The CDR3: CASSPPGQSETQYF. CDR3 in DNA: TGTGCCAGCTCACCCCCGGGACAGTCCGAGACCCAGTACTTC.

The chain uses TRBV10-3 and TRBJ1-1; D not certain. Germline values: CDR1 ENHRY, CDR2 SYGVKD. V lost 5 bases and J 4 bases, leaving 14 bases between the germline ends. The CDR3 consists of 14 residues. The CDR3 protein is CAISPEAGVTEAFF. The CDR3 bases are TGTGCCATCAGTCCAGAGGCCGGGGTCACTGAAGCTTTCTTT.

CDR3 region: CASSPYPGLQYF. CDR3 bases: TGTGCCAGCAGCCCCTACCCCGGGTTGCAGTACTTC. This chain links TRBV7-9 with TRBJ2-7; D is unresolved. V was clipped by 5 bases and J by 9 bases, with 14 bases between them. This CDR3 has 12 residues. Looked up from germline, CDR1 is SEHNR and CDR2 is FQNEAQ (reference sequence).

J is TRBJ2-3 and V is TRBV29-1; perhaps TRBD2 as D (5 bases). Germline V gene data show CDR1 as SQVTM and CDR2 as ANQGSEA. This CDR3 has 12 residues. The ends were cut back, 6 bases at V and 2 bases at J, with 9 bases in the middle. The CDR3 loop reads CSVEEYTDTQYF. The CDR3 region has the DNA TGCAGCGTGGAGGAATACACAGATACGCAGTATTTT.

This clone has just one count. This chain connects TRBV5-1 to TRBJ2-7; D might be TRBD1 (5 bases). The CDR3 has 13 amino acids. CDR1 is SGHRS, CDR2 YFSETQ, per germline. Trimming took off 0 bases at V and 3 bases at J, with 7 bases between the two ends. The CDR3 DNA reads as TGCGCCAGCAGCTTGGGACAGCACTACGAGCAGTACTTC. It translates to CASSLGQHYEQYF. Complete variable domain (other parts from reference TRBV5-1 and TRBJ2-7): KAGVTQTPRYLIKTRGQQVTLSCSPISGHRSVSWYQQTPGQGLQFLFEYFSETQRNKGNFPGRFSGRQFSNSRSEMNVSTLELGDSALYLCASSLGQHYEQYFGPGTRLTVT.

The chain uses TRBV19 and TRBJ2-5; weak D call: TRBD2 (7 bases). V shed 4 bases and J shed 4 bases, with 16 bases lying between them. CDR1 LNHDA and CDR2 SQIVND come from the germline V gene (reference sequence). The CDR3 has 15 amino acids. The CDR3, as DNA: TGTGCCAGTAGTAAAACTAGCGAGGGGGTAGAGACCCAGTACTTC. It encodes CASSKTSEGVETQYF.

This clone was counted a few times. The chain links TRBV27 to TRBJ2-7; D gene ambiguous. The CDR3 totals 11 residues. The germline V and J ends were trimmed by 4 bases and 3 bases, with 4 bases remaining between them. Germline CDR1 is MNHEY and CDR2 is SMNVEV (reference sequence). In nucleotides, the CDR3 is TGTGCCAGCAGTTCGTTCTACGAGCAGTACTTC. Translated, it gives CASSSFYEQYF.

The chain employs TRBV11-2 and TRBJ1-1, with D uncertain. Germline values: CDR1 SGHAT, CDR2 FQNNGV. Trimming stripped 5 bases from V and 2 bases from J, with 18 bases between. The CDR3 has 16 residues. The CDR3 sequence is CASSVGRQVGNTEAFF. The CDR3 DNA reads as TGTGCCAGCAGCGTAGGTCGGCAGGTAGGAAACACTGAAGCTTTCTTT.